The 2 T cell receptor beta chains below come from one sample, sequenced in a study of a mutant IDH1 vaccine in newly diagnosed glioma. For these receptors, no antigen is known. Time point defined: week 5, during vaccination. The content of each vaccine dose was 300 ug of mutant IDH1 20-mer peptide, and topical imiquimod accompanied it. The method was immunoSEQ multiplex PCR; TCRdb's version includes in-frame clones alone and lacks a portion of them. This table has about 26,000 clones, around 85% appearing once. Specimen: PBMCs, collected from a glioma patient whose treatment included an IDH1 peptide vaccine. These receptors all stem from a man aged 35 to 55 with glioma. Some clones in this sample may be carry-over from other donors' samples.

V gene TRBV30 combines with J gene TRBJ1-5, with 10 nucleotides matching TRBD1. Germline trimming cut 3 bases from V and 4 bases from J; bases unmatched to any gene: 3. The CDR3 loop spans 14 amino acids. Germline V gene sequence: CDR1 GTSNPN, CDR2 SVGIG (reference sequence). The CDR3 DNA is TGTGCCTGGAGGGGGGACAGGGGTAATCAGCCCCAGCATTTT. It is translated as CAWRGDRGNQPQHF.

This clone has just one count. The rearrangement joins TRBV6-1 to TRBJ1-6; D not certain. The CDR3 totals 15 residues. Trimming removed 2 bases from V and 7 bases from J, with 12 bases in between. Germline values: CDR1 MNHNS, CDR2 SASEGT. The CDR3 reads CASSELGQLNSPLHF. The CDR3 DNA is TGTGCCAGCAGTGAATTGGGTCAGTTAAATTCACCCCTCCACTTT.